This TCR beta chain was captured by sequencing in a study of response to subunit inactivated influenza vaccine. TCRdb analysed the RT-PCR reads with MiXCR anew, one entry per CDR3 protein. The sample holds 400,000 to 650,000 distinct CDR3 sequences, approximately 7.8% seen once. Trimming took 0 bases from V and 6 from J, leaving 8 bases between them. Germline lookup yields CDR1 LGHNA and CDR2 YNFKEQ. The CDR3 sequence is 13 residues long. This clonotype appeared many times. The material sequenced was PBMCs from blood, taken around 25 months after vaccination. The TCR was taken from a man in his fifties or sixties who received an inactivated influenza vaccine. The rearrangement joins TRBV4-2 to TRBJ1-1; no clear D. For the CDR3, the DNA is TGTGCCAGCAGCCAAGATGGGGATGCTGAAGCTTTCTTT. It specifies CASSQDGDAEAFF.